A selection of T cell receptor beta chains follows, all from one sample in a study of blood T cell repertoires in COVID-19. The repertoire was sequenced with immunoSEQ multiplex PCR; TCRdb's copy has only in-frame clones and lacks some. The sample yields about 300,000 clones, over 85% seen once. Sequenced input: peripheral blood. These receptors all come from a woman under 40 with COVID-19, enrolled during active disease. CDR3s include the opening cysteine and the closing phenylalanine or tryptophan. A D gene is named only where the DNA matches it firmly. Expanded clones are given a class, and other clones once, few, many or no size at all.

J | V | D | size | CDR3 | DNA
TRBJ1-3 | TRBV5-1 | . | . | CASSLEGSEGNTIYF | TGCGCCAGCAGCTTGGAAGGCAGCGAAGGAAACACCATATATTTT
TRBJ2-2 | TRBV19 | . | few | CASSAIRDWGTGELFF | TGTGCCAGTAGTGCCATCCGGGATTGGGGCACCGGGGAGCTGTTTTTT
TRBJ2-2 | TRBV11-2 | . | . | CASSFGPNTGELFF | TGTGCCAGCAGCTTTGGGCCGAACACCGGGGAGCTGTTTTTT
TRBJ1-1 | TRBV7-2 | . | . | CASSPDILNTEAFF | TGTGCCAGCAGCCCTGACATATTGAACACTGAAGCTTTCTTT
TRBJ1-2 | TRBV6-5 | . | . | CASSYSNQGLAYGYTF | TGTGCCAGCAGTTACTCTAATCAGGGGCTTGCCTATGGCTACACCTTC
TRBJ2-2 | TRBV28 | . | . | CASRLQPGTGELFF | TGTGCCAGCAGACTACAGCCGGGGACCGGGGAGCTGTTTTTT
TRBJ2-3 | TRBV5-4 | . | . | CASSGGPPDTQYF | TGTGCCAGCAGCGGCGGGCCCCCAGATACGCAGTATTTT
TRBJ1-2 | TRBV19 | . | . | CASSIGRMGAHGYTF | TGTGCCAGTAGTATAGGCCGGATGGGGGCTCATGGCTACACCTTC
TRBJ1-2 | TRBV14 | TRBD1 | . | CASSRREGQWYGYTF | TGTGCCAGCAGCCGGAGAGAGGGACAGTGGTATGGCTACACCTTC
TRBJ1-1 | TRBV6-5 | . | . | CASSYSLRGNTEAFF | TGTGCCAGCAGTTACTCGCTTCGGGGTAACACTGAAGCTTTCTTT
TRBJ2-1 | TRBV2 | TRBD2 | . | CASNLAGGRDEQFF | TGTGCCAGCAACCTAGCGGGGGGGCGTGATGAGCAGTTCTTC
TRBJ2-5 | TRBV7-2 | . | . | CASSLGPGAQYF | TGTGCCAGCAGCTTAGGGCCAGGGGCCCAGTACTTC
TRBJ2-7 | TRBV25-1 | . | . | CASSDNVVYEQYF | TGTGCCAGCAGTGATAACGTAGTCTACGAGCAGTACTTC
TRBJ1-2 | TRBV5-1 | TRBD1 | . | CASSADRDGYTF | TGCGCCAGCAGCGCGGACAGGGATGGCTACACCTTC